This TCR beta chain was identified in a study of blood T cell repertoires in COVID-19 (dated by TCRdb to 2020 to 2022). Some background on the complete study: Collaborator samples came from the United States, Italy and Spain and covered acute and convalescent phases of COVID-19. The dataset comprised deeply sampled blood TCRbeta repertoires from subjects exposed to, actively infected with, or recovered from COVID-19. Nearly every sample came with metadata listing a de-identified subject ID, COVID-19 status, age in years and sex. The repertoires were released in a freely available public database meant as a resource for research on the immune response to SARS-CoV-2. The samples were drawn from two sources: the first 160 participants of the ongoing ImmuneRACE study, and 1,200 or so subjects contributed by 6 global collaborators. The material from the prospective study consisted of cDNA or gDNA derived from T cells, B-cell-depleted T cells, or PBMCs. Where available, HLA class I and class II types were obtained from metadata supplied by the sample provider rather than from assay-based typing. The full study reports these points: The quantity of clinical and demographic metadata differed by source and by participant and was supplied without curation.

Participants in the prospective study were enrolled through a virtual design, were aged roughly 18 to 95 years, and lived in fewer than 30 United States geographic areas. In the prospective study, cohorts were assigned on the basis of participant-reported clinical history obtained from a screening survey and a study questionnaire. For ImmuneRACE Cohort 3, a participant was defined as recovered based on two consecutive negative NP/OP PCR tests, clearance by a healthcare professional, or resolution of symptoms. Mobile phlebotomists in the prospective study collected whole blood, serum and a nasopharyngeal or oropharyngeal swab from every participant. Prospective study participants could optionally give additional blood draws and questionnaires over an approximately 2-month period. Before DNA extraction, prospective study blood samples were shipped either frozen or at room temperature. Points on this clone: This clone's antigen is unknown. No clone much larger than this one lies a single base away; base qualities are absent.

TCRbeta CDR3 regions were amplified from genomic DNA using the immunoSEQ Assay, a bias-controlled multiplex PCR. The published analysis was carried out like this. Nucleated cell counts per sample were estimated from amplification of reference gene primers within the assay. Sequence reads were collapsed and filtered to measure the absolute abundance of every unique TCRbeta CDR3 rearrangement. For each sample, productive Simpson clonality was calculated by taking the square root of Simpson's diversity index across productive rearrangements. TCRdb limited this immuneACCESS table to in-frame rearrangements with V and J called. A share of clones is missing; checked studies link under half to unresolved V genes, and the rest is unexplained. That table furnishes V, J and clone size, whereas the DNA furnished D and trimming. Recorded for this sample are just under 250,000 clones; around 89% of them occurred a single time. Of the sample, over 4% falls within the top ten clones.

This TCR derives from a woman aged 25 to 39 who had recovered from COVID-19. Sample: PBMCs or T cells enriched from blood (not recorded which).

The DNA sequence is as follows: TGTGCCAGCAGCTCCCCTGGACAGGGGTCTACCTACGAGCAGTACTTC. Its protein product is CASSSPGQGSTYEQYF. This sequence uses TRBV5-6 and TRBJ2-7; TRBD1 lines up with 9 middle nucleotides. After removal of 3 bases from V and 2 bases from J, the junction retains 9 bases not matched to a gene. The CDR3 goes from the cysteine to the phenylalanine over 16 residues. The retained sequence is limited to the CDR3, 48 bases, with the frame set at the first base. The germline V gene sets CDR1 to SGHDT and CDR2 to YYEEEE.